This T cell receptor beta chain originates from a study of T cell repertoires in cytomegalovirus infection. Across the whole study: Carrying CMV and the relevant HLA type showed in public TCR beta signatures. Whole-study results and caveats: CMV-specific HLA-C-restricted TCR beta clonotypes dominated the ex vivo response.

TCRdb re-analysed the reads in MiXCR, keeping a single row per CDR3 protein. Counted here are around 530,000 distinct CDR3 sequences, 16% occurring once; the ten biggest clones make up roughly a quarter. CDR1 KGHDR and CDR2 SFDVKD come from the germline V gene. V shed 4 bases and J 4 bases; nucleotides not matched to a gene: 3. The CDR3 runs 14 residues. This clonotype was detected only a few times. Its antigen is currently unknown. The TCR sequence derives from a human donor in good health (CMV status not recorded). Some clones in this sample may be carry-over from other donors' samples. The J gene is TRBJ2-3, the V gene TRBV24-1; 8 bases fit TRBD1. Sequencing input: CD8+ T cells from PBMCs. As DNA, the CDR3 is TGTGCCACCAGTGACAGGACAGGGCCAGATACGCAGTATTTT. It specifies CATSDRTGPDTQYF.